These T cell receptor beta chains were read from a single sample in a study of neurological immune-mediated disorders. TCRdb re-called the 5' RACE reads through MiXCR, storing one row per CDR3 protein. The repertoire holds 55,000 to 70,000 distinct CDR3 sequences, with under 5% as singletons. Material for sequencing was PBMCs. These receptors came from a woman between 45 and 60 years old with multiple sclerosis. Both conserved end residues are part of each CDR3. D genes are given only for firm matches. Not every row has a clone size; where given, it reads once, few, many or a size class.

j_call | v_call | d_call | clone_size | cdr3_nt | cdr3_aa
TRBJ1-6 | TRBV20-1 | - | few | TGCAGTGCTAGAGATTATGGGGTAAATTCACCCCTCCACTTT | CSARDYGVNSPLHF
TRBJ1-2 | TRBV29-1 | - | many | TGCAGCGTTGGGGGGGGCGCCTATGGCTACACCTTC | CSVGGGAYGYTF
TRBJ2-4 | TRBV6-5 | - | many | TGTGCCAGCTCCCCTAACCGAATTATTCAGTACTTC | CASSPNRIIQYF
TRBJ2-1 | TRBV5-5 | TRBD1 | many | TGTGCCAGCAGCTTGGCCCGGGACTGGACAGGGGAGCAGTTCTTC | CASSLARDWTGEQFF
TRBJ2-1 | TRBV20-1 | TRBD2 | many | TGCAGTGCTAGAGACCCGGGACTAGCGGCTAATGAGCAGTTCTTC | CSARDPGLAANEQFF
TRBJ2-3 | TRBV20-1 | - | - | TGCAGTGCTAGGGTTCAAGATACGCAGTATTTT | CSARVQDTQYF
TRBJ1-3 | TRBV5-1 | - | many | TGCGCCAGCAGCTTGGGTCAGTCTGGAAACACCATATATTTT | CASSLGQSGNTIYF
TRBJ2-7 | TRBV12-3/TRBV12-4 | - | many | TGTGCCAGCAGTGATAGTGAGGACGAGCAGTACTTC | CASSDSEDEQYF
TRBJ1-2 | TRBV18 | - | many | TGTGCCAGCTCCCCCGTCTCCGGAAGTCTAGTCTATGGCTACACCTTC | CASSPVSGSLVYGYTF
TRBJ2-3 | TRBV24-1 | TRBD2 | few | TGTGCCACCAGTGACATGCGGGGGGGGGATACGCAGTATTTT | CATSDMRGGDTQYF
TRBJ2-3 | TRBV7-8 | - | - | TGTGCCAGCAGCCCTGGACACGGCACAGATACGCAGTATTTT | CASSPGHGTDTQYF
TRBJ2-3 | TRBV7-2 | - | many | TGTGCCAGCAGCTTAGGCTACGCCACAGATACGCAGTATTTT | CASSLGYATDTQYF
TRBJ2-2 | TRBV5-1 | - | many | TGCGCCAGCAGCACCCTAGAGACCGGGGAGCTGTTTTTT | CASSTLETGELFF
TRBJ1-2 | TRBV20-1 | TRBD1 | many | TGCAGTGCTTGGAGGACAGGGGGCAAGTATGGCTACACCTTC | CSAWRTGGKYGYTF
TRBJ1-3 | TRBV5-1 | TRBD1 | many | TGCGCCAGCAGCTTGGGACAGGGGATAGCTGGAAACACCATATATTTT | CASSLGQGIAGNTIYF
TRBJ2-3 | TRBV20-1 | - | - | TGCAGCTCCATCGGACAGGGAGGGAAGACTCTCACAGATACGCAGTATTTT | CSSIGQGGKTLTDTQYF
TRBJ2-3 | TRBV10-3 | TRBD2 | - | TGTGCCAGTACACTAGCGGGGGGTCGCTCGATCACAGATACGCAGTATTTT | CASTLAGGRSITDTQYF
TRBJ1-2 | TRBV6-1 | - | many | TGTGCCAGCAGTGAAGCGCTTATAACCGGGGTTCGCGGCTACACCTTC | CASSEALITGVRGYTF
TRBJ2-5 | TRBV5-1 | TRBD2 | few | TGCGCCAGCAGCGGGATTAGCGGGGAGCAAGAGACCCAGTACTTC | CASSGISGEQETQYF
TRBJ1-2 | TRBV12-3/TRBV12-4 | - | many | TGTGCCAGCAGTTTCGTTATCGACTATGGCTACACCTTC | CASSFVIDYGYTF
TRBJ2-3 | TRBV5-1 | TRBD1 | many | TGCGCCAGCAATGAGGGGGCGGCAGATACGCAGTATTTT | CASNEGAADTQYF
TRBJ1-2 | TRBV20-1 | - | many | TGCAGTGCTAGAGATATCGGCAGTAATGCTTATGGCTACACCTTC | CSARDIGSNAYGYTF
TRBJ2-3 | TRBV9 | TRBD2 | many | TGTGCCAGCAGCGTGAGGACTAGCGGGGGCACAGATACGCAGTATTTT | CASSVRTSGGTDTQYF
TRBJ2-1 | TRBV3-1 | TRBD1 | many | TGTGCCAGCAGCCAAACTCTGGACAGGGCTTCGGGTATTAATGAGCAGTTCTTC | CASSQTLDRASGINEQFF
TRBJ1-4 | TRBV7-2 | - | few | TGTGCCAGCAGCTTGCGTCTGAGGGGCAGGGGAGAAAAACTGTTTTTT | CASSLRLRGRGEKLFF
TRBJ1-1 | TRBV11-2 | - | many | TGTGCCAGCAGCTTTATTAGCGGCATGAACACTGAAGCTTTCTTT | CASSFISGMNTEAFF
TRBJ1-1 | TRBV7-6 | - | few | TGTGCCAGCAGCTTAGCCACAGGTATGAACACTGAAGCTTTCTTT | CASSLATGMNTEAFF
TRBJ2-5 | TRBV7-2 | TRBD1 | many | TGTGCCAGCAGCTTAATTACAGGGGCCCAAGAGACCCAGTACTTC | CASSLITGAQETQYF